This TCR beta chain is drawn from a study of blood T cell repertoires in COVID-19. Germline loops: CDR1 SQVTM, CDR2 ANQGSEA. This CDR3 has 11 residues. Trimming took 7 bases from V and 2 from J, leaving 8 bases between them. All enrollees were roughly 18 to 90 years old and from approximately 24 US areas. Under the authors' procedure: Amplification of reference gene primers provided the estimated nucleated cell counts. The method was immunoSEQ multiplex PCR; TCRdb's version includes in-frame clones alone and lacks a portion of them. The V and J calls and clone size are taken from that table; D and trimming were inferred from the DNA. The data hold roughly 150,000 clones, with around 79% observed a single time.

The sequenced sample consisted of PBMCs or T cells enriched from blood (not recorded which). This TCR was sampled from a woman between 65 and 79 years old in a cohort exposed to, infected with or recovered from COVID-19 (not recorded which). The gene calls are TRBV29-1 and TRBJ2-5, with D tentatively TRBD1 (6 bases). CDR3 in amino acids: CSAGQQETQYF. The CDR3 nucleotides are TGCAGCGCGGGACAACAAGAGACCCAGTACTTC.